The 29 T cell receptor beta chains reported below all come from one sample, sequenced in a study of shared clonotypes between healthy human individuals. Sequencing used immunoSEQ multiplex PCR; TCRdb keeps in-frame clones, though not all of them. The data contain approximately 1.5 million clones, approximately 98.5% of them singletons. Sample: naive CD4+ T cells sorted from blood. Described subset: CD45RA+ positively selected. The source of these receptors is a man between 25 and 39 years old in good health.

This CDR3 reads CASSDPAGYNEQFF. DNA of the CDR3: TGTGCCAGCTCCGATCCAGCGGGATACAATGAGCAGTTCTTC. The V call is TRBV25-1, the J call TRBJ2-1, with 7 bases identical to TRBD2. In germline, CDR1 is MGHDK, CDR2 SYGVNS. The length of the CDR3 is 14 residues. The J segment lost 4 bases and the V segment lost 8 bases, leaving 8 bases of the junction unmatched.

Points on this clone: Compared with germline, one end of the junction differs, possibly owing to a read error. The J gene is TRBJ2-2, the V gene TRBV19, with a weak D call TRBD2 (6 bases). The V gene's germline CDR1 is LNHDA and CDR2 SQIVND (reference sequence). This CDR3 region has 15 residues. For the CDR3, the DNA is TGTACCAGTAGGCAACTAGCCGGGAACACCGGGGAGCTGTTTTTT. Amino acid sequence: CTSRQLAGNTGELFF.

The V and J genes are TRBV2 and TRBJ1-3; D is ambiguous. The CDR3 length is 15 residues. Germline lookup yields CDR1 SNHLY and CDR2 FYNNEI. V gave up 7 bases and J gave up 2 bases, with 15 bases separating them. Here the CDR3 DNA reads TGTGCCAGCACCAAGGAGGCGACCGCTGGAAACACCATATATTTT. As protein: CASTKEATAGNTIYF.

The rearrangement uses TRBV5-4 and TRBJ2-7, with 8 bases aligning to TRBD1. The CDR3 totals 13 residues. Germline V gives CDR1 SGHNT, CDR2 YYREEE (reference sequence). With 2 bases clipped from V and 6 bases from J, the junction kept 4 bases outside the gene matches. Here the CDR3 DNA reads TGTGCCAGCAGCTTACAGGGGGTGGGCGAGCAGTACTTC. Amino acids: CASSLQGVGEQYF.

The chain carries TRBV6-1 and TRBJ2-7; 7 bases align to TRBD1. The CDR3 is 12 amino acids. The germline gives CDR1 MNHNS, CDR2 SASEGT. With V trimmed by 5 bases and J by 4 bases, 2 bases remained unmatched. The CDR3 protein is CASSQQGYEQYF. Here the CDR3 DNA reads TGTGCCAGCAGTCAACAGGGGTACGAGCAGTACTTC.

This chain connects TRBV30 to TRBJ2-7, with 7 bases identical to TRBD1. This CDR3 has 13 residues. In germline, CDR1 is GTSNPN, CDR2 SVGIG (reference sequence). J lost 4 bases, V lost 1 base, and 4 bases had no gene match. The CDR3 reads CAWSDGQAYEQYF. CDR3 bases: TGTGCCTGGAGTGACGGACAGGCATACGAGCAGTACTTC. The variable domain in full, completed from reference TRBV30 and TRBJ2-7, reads SQTIHQWPATLVQPVGSPLSLECTVEGTSNPNLYWYRQAAGRGLQLLFYSVGIGQISSEVPQNLSASRPQDRQFILSSKKLLLSDSGFYLCAWSDGQAYEQYFGPGTRLTVT.

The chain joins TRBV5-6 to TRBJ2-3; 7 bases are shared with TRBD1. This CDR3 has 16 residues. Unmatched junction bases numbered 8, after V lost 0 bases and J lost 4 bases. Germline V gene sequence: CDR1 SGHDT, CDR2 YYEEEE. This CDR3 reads CASSLGTGARSDTQYF. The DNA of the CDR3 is TGTGCCAGCAGCTTGGGAACAGGGGCGCGGTCAGATACGCAGTATTTT.

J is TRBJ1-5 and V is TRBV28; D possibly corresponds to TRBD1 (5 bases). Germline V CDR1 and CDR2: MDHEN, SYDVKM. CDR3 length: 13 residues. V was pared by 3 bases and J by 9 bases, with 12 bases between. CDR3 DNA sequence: TGTGCCAGCAGTTTGTACAGGCCCCCGCCCCAGCATTTT. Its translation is CASSLYRPPPQHF.

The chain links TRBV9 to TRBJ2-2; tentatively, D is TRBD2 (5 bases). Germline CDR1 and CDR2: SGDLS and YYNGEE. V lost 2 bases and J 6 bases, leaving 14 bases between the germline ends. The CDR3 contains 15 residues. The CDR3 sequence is CASSVGPGNAGELFF. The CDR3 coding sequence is TGTGCCAGCAGCGTCGGTCCGGGAAACGCCGGGGAGCTGTTTTTT.

The CDR3 DNA follows: TGTGCCAGCAGTTACCAAGGGGGGAGCGCGGGCTACACCTTC. Translating gives CASSYQGGSAGYTF. V gene TRBV6-5 combines with J gene TRBJ1-2; tentatively, D is TRBD1 (6 bases). Trimming took 2 bases from V and 8 from J, leaving 15 bases between them. This CDR3 is 14 amino acids long. From germline, CDR1 is MNHEY and CDR2 SVGAGI.

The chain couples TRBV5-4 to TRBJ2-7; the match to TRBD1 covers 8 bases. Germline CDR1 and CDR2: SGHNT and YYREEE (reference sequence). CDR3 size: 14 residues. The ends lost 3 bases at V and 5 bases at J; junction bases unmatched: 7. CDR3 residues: CASSSGQAKNEQYF. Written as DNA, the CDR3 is TGTGCCAGCAGCTCGGGACAGGCTAAGAACGAGCAGTACTTC.

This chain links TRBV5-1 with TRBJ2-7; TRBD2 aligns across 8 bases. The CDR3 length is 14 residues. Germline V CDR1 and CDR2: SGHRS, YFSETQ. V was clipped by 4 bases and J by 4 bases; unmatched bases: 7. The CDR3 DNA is TGCGCCAGCAGCCAACTAGCGGAGGGGTACGAGCAGTACTTC. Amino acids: CASSQLAEGYEQYF.

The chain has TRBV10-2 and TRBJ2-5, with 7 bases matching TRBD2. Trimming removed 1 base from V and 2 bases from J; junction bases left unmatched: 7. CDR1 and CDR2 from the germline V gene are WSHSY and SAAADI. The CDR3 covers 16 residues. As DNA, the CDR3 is TGCGCCAGCAGTGAGTGGTCGGGAGGAGCTCAAGAGACCCAGTACTTC. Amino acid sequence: CASSEWSGGAQETQYF.

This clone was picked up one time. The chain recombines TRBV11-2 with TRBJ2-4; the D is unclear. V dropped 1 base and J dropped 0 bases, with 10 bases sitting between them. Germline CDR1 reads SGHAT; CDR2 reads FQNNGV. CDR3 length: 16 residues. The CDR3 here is CASSLVSRLAKNIQYF. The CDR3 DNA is TGTGCCAGCAGCTTAGTAAGCAGGCTAGCCAAAAACATTCAGTACTTC.

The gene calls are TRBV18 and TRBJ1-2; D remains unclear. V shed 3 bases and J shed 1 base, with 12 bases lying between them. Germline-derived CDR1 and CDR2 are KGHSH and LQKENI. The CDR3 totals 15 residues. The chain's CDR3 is CASSPPGTNNYGYTF. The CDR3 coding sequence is TGTGCCAGCTCACCCCCGGGCACAAATAACTATGGCTACACCTTC.

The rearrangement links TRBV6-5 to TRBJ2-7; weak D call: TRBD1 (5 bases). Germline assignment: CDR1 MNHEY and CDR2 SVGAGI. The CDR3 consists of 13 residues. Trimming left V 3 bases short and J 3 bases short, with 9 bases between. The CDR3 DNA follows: TGTGCCAGCAGTTATGGACATTACTACGAGCAGTACTTC. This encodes CASSYGHYYEQYF.

The CDR3 loop reads CASSSDSTETQYF. CDR3 nucleotide sequence: TGCGCCAGCAGCTCGGACTCTACGGAGACCCAGTACTTC. The J gene is TRBJ2-5, the V gene TRBV5-1; D might be TRBD2 (5 bases). This CDR3 has 13 residues. Trimming cost V 3 bases and J 5 bases, with 11 bases left between them. Germline V gene lookup returns CDR1 SGHRS and CDR2 YFSETQ.

The CDR3 reads CASTGGLAGGQETQYF. In nucleotides, the CDR3 is TGCGCCAGCACCGGTGGACTAGCGGGAGGGCAAGAGACCCAGTACTTC. The chain uses TRBV5-1 and TRBJ2-5; the match to TRBD2 covers 15 bases. J lost 2 bases, V lost 6 bases, and 5 bases had no gene match. The CDR3 is made up of 16 amino acids. Germline V gene data show CDR1 as SGHRS and CDR2 as YFSETQ.

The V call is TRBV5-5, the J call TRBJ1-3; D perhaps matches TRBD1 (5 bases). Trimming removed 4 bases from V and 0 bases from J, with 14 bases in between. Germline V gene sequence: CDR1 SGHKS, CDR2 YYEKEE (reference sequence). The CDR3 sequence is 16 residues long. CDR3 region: CASSQGPRFSGNTIYF. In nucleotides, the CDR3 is TGTGCCAGCAGCCAGGGACCGAGATTCTCTGGAAACACCATATATTTT.

The CDR3 nucleotides are TGTGCCAGCAGTCTGACAGGGGGTGGCCAGCCCCAGCATTTT. Protein product: CASSLTGGGQPQHF. The chain has TRBV28 and TRBJ1-5; TRBD1 matches 9 bases. Trimming at V came to 5 bases and at J to 7 bases, leaving 6 bases not matched to a gene. Germline V CDR1 and CDR2: MDHEN, SYDVKM. There are 14 residues in the CDR3.

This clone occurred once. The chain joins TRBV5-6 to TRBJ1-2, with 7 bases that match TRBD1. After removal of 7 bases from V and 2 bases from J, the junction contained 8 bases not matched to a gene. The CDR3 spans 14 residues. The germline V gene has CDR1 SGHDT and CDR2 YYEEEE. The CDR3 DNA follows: TGTGCCAGCCTGGAGACAGGGATAAACTATGGCTACACCTTC. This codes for CASLETGINYGYTF. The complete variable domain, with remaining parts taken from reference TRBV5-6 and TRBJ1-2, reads DAGVTQSPTHLIKTRGQQVTLRCSPKSGHDTVSWYQQALGQGPQFIFQYYEEEERQRGNFPDRFSGHQFPNYSSELNVNALLLGDSALYLCASLETGINYGYTFGSGTRLTVV.

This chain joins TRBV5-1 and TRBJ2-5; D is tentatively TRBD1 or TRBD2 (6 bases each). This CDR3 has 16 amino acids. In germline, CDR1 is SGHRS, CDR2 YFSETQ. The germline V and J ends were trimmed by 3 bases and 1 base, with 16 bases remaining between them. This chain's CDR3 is CASSSGSGGLQETQYF. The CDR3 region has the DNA TGCGCCAGCAGCTCCGGGTCCGGGGGCCTCCAAGAGACCCAGTACTTC.

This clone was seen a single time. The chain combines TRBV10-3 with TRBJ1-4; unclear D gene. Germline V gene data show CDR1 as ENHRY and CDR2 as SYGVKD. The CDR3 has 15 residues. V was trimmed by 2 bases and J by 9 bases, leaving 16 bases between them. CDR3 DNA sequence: TGTGCCATCAGTGAGGGAGGTCACAGACCCCAAAAACTGTTTTTT. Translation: CAISEGGHRPQKLFF.

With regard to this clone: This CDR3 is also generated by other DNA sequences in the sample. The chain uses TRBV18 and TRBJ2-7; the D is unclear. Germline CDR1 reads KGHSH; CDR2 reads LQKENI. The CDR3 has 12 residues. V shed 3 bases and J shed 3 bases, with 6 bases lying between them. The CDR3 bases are TGTGCCAGCTCACCGGACGGCTACGAGCAGTACTTC. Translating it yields CASSPDGYEQYF.

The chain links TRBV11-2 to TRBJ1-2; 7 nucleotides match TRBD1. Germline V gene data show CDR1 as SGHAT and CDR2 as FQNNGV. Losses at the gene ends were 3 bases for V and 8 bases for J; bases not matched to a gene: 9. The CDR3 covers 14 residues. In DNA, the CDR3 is TGTGCCAGCAGCTTCAAGGCAGGGGGTGGCGGCTACACCTTC. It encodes CASSFKAGGGGYTF.

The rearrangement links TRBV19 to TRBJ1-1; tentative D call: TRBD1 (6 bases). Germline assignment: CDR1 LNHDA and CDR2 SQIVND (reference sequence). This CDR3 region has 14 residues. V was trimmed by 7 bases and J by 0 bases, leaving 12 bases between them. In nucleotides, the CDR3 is TGTGCCAGTACCTCGCAGGGGATGAACACTGAAGCTTTCTTT. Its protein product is CASTSQGMNTEAFF.

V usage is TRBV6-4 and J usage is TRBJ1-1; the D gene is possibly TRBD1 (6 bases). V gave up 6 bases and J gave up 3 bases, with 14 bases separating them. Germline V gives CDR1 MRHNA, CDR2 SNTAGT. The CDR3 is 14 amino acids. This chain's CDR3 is CASRRGDEDTEAFF. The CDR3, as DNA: TGTGCCAGCAGGAGGGGGGATGAGGACACTGAAGCTTTCTTT.

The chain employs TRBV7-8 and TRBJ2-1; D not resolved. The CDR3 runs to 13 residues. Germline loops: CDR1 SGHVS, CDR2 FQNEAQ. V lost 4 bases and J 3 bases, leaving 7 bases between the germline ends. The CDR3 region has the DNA TGTGCCAGCAGCTCCGACCTCTACAATGAGCAGTTCTTC. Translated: CASSSDLYNEQFF.

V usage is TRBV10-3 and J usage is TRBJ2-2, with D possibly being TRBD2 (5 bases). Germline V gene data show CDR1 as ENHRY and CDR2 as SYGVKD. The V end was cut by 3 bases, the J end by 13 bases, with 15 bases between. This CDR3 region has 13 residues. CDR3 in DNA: TGTGCCATCAGTGACGGGGTTTCGTTGGGGCTGTTTTTT. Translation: CAISDGVSLGLFF.